This TCR beta chain was obtained from a study of regulatory T cells in long-lasting Graves disease. Overall study context: The study enrolled newly diagnosed Graves' patients on antithyroid drugs under 3 months.

The table lists this clonotype with a few counts. Its antigen remains unknown. According to the study, TCR beta libraries were built with iRepertoire HTBI primers and CDR3-region Arm-PCR. TCRdb passed the multiplex PCR reads through MiXCR, listing each CDR3 protein once. The data show a few hundred thousand distinct CDR3 sequences, approximately 12% seen once. Specified time point: newly diagnosed GD, antithyroid drugs for less than 3 months. PBMC RNA was the source of the TCR library. Findings of the study overall: The study found TRBV28, TRBJ1-2 and TRBJ2-5 favored in persistent disease.

The J segment lost 2 bases and the V segment lost 0 bases, leaving 8 bases of the junction unmatched. The CDR3 spans 17 residues. Germline V lookup: CDR1 SGHTA, CDR2 FQGNSA. The sample also formed part of further work on T cells in Graves' hyperthyroidism and ophthalmopathy. That report adds: An initial round of RT-PCR targeting the TCR CDR3 relied on the HTBI primer set.

The source was peripheral blood mononuclear cells (PBMCs), collected at new diagnosis, from a patient treated with antithyroid drugs. The clonotype was recovered from a woman aged 18-29 years with Graves disease. The chain links TRBV7-2 to TRBJ2-5; the match to TRBD1 covers 8 bases. In DNA, the CDR3 is TGTGCCAGCAGCTTAGCCGGACAGGGAGGAGAGCAAGAGACCCAGTACTTC. Its translation is CASSLAGQGGEQETQYF.